The rows below give T cell receptor beta chains drawn from one sample of a study of CD4 T cells in relation to SARS-CoV-2 and coronaviruses. Profiled with immunoSEQ multiplex PCR; TCRdb holds only in-frame clones, not every one. The sample gives about 29,000 clones, about three quarters of which show up once; more than 9% is in the top ten. Their recognized antigens are unknown. The sequencing sample was made of CD4+ T cells from PBMCs, cultured in vitro. The receptor set was obtained from a human donor in good health. CDR3s include the opening cysteine and the closing phenylalanine or tryptophan. D genes are given only for firm matches. Clone size is stated in some rows and not others, as once, few, many or a class when expanded.

TRBJ1-2	medium-sized	NA	TRBV19	TGTGCCAGTACCACCGGGGCAGGGTGGGGCTATGGCTACACCTTC	CASTTGAGWGYGYTF
TRBJ2-1	NA	NA	TRBV14	TGTGCCAGCAGCCAAGACTGGGGCGCCAATGAGCAGTTCTTC	CASSQDWGANEQFF
TRBJ2-2	NA	TRBD1	TRBV6-5	TGTGCCAGCACCGGGACAGGGACGAACACCGGGGAGCTGTTTTTT	CASTGTGTNTGELFF
TRBJ2-3	NA	NA	TRBV7-2	TGTGCCAGCAGCTTAGCTACAGACAGATTCGGCACAGATACGCAGTATTTT	CASSLATDRFGTDTQYF
TRBJ2-3	NA	NA	TRBV7-3	TGTGCCAGCAGCTCCCCCGGGGTAGATACGCAGTATTTT	CASSSPGVDTQYF
TRBJ2-5	NA	TRBD1	TRBV19	TGTGCCAGTAGGGACAGGGGGCTGTACCAAGAGACCCAGTACTTC	CASRDRGLYQETQYF
TRBJ1-1	NA	NA	TRBV3-1/TRBV3-2	TGTGCCAGCAGCCAAGCGCGGGGGGAGGGTGAAGCTTTCTTT	CASSQARGEGEAFF
TRBJ2-7	few	NA	TRBV11-2	TGTGCCAGCAGCTTCGCGGGGAGATACGAGCAGTACTTC	CASSFAGRYEQYF
TRBJ2-3	NA	NA	TRBV7-8	TGTGCCAGCAGCTTCGACAGATACACAGATACGCAGTATTTT	CASSFDRYTDTQYF
TRBJ2-7	NA	NA	TRBV27	TGTGCCAGCAGTGCGCTTCTCGATGGAGCGTCGAACGAGCAGTACTTC	CASSALLDGASNEQYF
TRBJ2-2	few	TRBD1	TRBV10-1	TGCGCCAGCAGTGATTTCGGGACAGGGCCCACCGGGGAGCTGTTTTTT	CASSDFGTGPTGELFF
TRBJ1-6	NA	NA	TRBV27	TGTGCCAGCAGTTTATCACAACTGGGCAATTCACCCCTCCACTTT	CASSLSQLGNSPLHF
TRBJ2-7	NA	NA	TRBV7-3	TGTGCCAGCAGCCCCACCCCCGGGGGCCTATACGAGCAGTACTTC	CASSPTPGGLYEQYF
TRBJ2-3	NA	NA	TRBV6-6	TGTGCCAGCAGTTACTCGGTCAGCACAGATACGCAGTATTTT	CASSYSVSTDTQYF
TRBJ1-2	NA	TRBD1	TRBV5-1	TGCGCCAGCAGCTTGGGGCAGGGGGCCCATGGCTACACCTTC	CASSLGQGAHGYTF
TRBJ2-2	NA	NA	TRBV2	TGTGCCAGCACGGTCGGCTCTCTCACCGGGGAGCTGTTTTTT	CASTVGSLTGELFF